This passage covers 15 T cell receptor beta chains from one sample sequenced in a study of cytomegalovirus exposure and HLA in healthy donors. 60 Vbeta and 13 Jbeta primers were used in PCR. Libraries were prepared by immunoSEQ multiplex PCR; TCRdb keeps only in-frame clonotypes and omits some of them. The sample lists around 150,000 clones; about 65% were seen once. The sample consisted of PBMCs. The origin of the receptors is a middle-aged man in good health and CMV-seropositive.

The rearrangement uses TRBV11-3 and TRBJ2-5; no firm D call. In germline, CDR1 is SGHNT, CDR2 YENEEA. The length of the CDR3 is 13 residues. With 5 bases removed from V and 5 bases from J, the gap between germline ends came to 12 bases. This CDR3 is CASSPSPRETQYF. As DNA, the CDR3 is TGTGCCAGCAGCCCATCTCCGCGGGAGACCCAGTACTTC.

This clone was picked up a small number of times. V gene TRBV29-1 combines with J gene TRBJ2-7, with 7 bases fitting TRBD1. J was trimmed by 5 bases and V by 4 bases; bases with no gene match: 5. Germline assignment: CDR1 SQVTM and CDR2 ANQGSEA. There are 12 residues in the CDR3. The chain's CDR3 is CSVGGGSDEQYF. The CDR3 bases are TGCAGCGTTGGAGGGGGCTCGGACGAGCAGTACTTC.

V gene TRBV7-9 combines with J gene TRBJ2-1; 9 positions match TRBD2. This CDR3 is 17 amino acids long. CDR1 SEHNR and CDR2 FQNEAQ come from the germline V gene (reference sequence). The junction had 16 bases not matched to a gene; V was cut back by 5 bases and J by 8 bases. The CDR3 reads CASSPGLAAPLGDEQFF. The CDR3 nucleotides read TGTGCCAGCAGCCCGGGACTAGCAGCCCCTTTAGGGGATGAGCAGTTCTTC.

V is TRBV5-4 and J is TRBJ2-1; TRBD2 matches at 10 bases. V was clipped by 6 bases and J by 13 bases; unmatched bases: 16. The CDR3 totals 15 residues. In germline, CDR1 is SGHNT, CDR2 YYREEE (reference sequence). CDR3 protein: CASKSSGTSATTQFF. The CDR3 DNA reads TGTGCCAGCAAAAGCTCCGGGACTAGCGCTACTACTCAGTTCTTC.

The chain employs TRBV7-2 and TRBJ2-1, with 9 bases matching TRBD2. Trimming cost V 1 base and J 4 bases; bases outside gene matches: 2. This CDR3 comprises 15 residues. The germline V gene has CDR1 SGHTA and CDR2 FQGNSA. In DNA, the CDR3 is TGTGCCAGCAGCTTAGTAGCGGGGGAGTACAATGAGCAGTTCTTC. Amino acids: CASSLVAGEYNEQFF.

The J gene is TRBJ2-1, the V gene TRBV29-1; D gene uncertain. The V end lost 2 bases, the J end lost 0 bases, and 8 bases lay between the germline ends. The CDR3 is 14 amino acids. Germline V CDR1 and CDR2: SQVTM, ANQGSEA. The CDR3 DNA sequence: TGCAGCGTTGAAACGATGAGCTCCTACAATGAGCAGTTCTTC. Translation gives CSVETMSSYNEQFF.

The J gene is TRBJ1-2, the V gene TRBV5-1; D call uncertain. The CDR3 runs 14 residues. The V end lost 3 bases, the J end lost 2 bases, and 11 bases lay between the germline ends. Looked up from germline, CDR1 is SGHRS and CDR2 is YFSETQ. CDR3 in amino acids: CASSSGSGNYGYTF. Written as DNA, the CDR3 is TGCGCCAGCAGCTCGGGCAGCGGGAACTATGGCTACACCTTC.

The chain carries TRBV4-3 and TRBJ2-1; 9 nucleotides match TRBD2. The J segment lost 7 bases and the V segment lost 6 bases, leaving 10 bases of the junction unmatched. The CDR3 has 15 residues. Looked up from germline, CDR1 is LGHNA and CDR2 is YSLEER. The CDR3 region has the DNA TGCGCCAGCAGTCCCACTAGCGGGCCTCGAAATGAGCAGTTCTTC. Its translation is CASSPTSGPRNEQFF.

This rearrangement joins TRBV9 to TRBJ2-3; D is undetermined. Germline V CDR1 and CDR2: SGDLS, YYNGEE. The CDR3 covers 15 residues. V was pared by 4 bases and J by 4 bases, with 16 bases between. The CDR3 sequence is CASSPSGSVADTQYF. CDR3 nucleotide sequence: TGTGCCAGCAGCCCCTCGGGTTCAGTGGCAGATACGCAGTATTTT. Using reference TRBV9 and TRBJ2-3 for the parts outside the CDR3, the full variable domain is DSGVTQTPKHLITATGQRVTLRCSPRSGDLSVYWYQQSLDQGLQFLIQYYNGEERAKGNILERFSAQQFPDLHSELNLSSLELGDSALYFCASSPSGSVADTQYFGPGTRLTVL.

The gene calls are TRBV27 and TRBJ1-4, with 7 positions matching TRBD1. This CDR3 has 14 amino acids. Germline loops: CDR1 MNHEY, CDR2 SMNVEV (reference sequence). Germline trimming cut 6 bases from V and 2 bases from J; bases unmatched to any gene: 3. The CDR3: CASREQGTNEKLFF. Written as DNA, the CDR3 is TGTGCCAGCAGGGAACAGGGGACTAATGAAAAACTGTTTTTT.

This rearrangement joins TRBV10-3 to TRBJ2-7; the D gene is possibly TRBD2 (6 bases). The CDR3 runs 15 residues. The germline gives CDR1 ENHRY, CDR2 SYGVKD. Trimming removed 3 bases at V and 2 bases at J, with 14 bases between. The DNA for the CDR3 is TGTGCCATCAGTGACATGAGCGGGTCCGCCTACGAGCAGTACTTC. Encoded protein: CAISDMSGSAYEQYF.

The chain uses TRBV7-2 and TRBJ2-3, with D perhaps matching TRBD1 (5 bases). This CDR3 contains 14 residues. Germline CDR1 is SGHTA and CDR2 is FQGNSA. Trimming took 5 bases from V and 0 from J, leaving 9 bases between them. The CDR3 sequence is CASSIQGSTDTQYF. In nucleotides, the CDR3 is TGTGCCAGCAGCATTCAGGGTAGCACAGATACGCAGTATTTT.

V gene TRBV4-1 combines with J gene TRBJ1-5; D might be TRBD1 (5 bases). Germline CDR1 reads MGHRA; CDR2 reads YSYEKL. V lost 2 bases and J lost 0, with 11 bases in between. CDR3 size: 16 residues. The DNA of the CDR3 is TGCGCCAGCAGCCAAAGGATAGGGGATAGCAATCAGCCCCAGCATTTT. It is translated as CASSQRIGDSNQPQHF.

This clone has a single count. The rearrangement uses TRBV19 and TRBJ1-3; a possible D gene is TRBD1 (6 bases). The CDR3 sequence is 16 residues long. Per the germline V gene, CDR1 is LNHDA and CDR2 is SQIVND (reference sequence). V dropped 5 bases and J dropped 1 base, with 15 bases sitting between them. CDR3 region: CASSAQDRFSGNTIYF. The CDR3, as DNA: TGTGCCAGTAGTGCCCAAGACAGGTTTTCTGGAAACACCATATATTTT.

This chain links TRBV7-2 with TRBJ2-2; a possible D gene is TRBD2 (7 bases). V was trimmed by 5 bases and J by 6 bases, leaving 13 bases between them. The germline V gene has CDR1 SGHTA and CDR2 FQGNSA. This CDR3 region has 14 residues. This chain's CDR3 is CASSPTGRAGELFF. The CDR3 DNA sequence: TGTGCCAGCAGCCCAACAGGGAGGGCCGGGGAGCTGTTTTTT.